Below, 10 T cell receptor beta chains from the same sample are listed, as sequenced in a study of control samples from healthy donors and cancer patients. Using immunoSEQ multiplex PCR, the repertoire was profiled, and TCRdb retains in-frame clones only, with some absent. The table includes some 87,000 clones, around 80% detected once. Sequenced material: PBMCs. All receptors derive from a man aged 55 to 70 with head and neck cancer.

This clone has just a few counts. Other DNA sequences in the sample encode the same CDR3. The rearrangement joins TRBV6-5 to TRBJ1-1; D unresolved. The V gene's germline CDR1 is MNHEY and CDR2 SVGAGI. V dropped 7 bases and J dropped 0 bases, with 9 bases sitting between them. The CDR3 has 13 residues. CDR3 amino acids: CASTGEMNTEAFF. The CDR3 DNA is TGTGCCAGCACTGGCGAGATGAACACTGAAGCTTTCTTT.

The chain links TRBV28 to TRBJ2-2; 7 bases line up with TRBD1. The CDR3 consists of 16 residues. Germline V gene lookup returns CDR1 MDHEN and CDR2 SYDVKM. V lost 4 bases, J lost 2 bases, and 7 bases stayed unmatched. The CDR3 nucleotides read TGTGCCAGCAGTTGGTGGGGACAGCTCAACACCGGGGAGCTGTTTTTT. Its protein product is CASSWWGQLNTGELFF.

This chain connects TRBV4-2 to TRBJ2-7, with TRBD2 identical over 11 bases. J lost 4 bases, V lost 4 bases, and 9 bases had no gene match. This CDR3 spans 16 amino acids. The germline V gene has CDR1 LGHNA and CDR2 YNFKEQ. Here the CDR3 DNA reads TGTGCCAGCAGCCCGGGGGCTAGCGGGAGGACGTACGAGCAGTACTTC. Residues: CASSPGASGRTYEQYF.

CDR3 amino acids: CASSLGHRQGPWGDTQYF. In DNA, the CDR3 is TGTGCCAGCAGCTTGGGCCATAGACAGGGGCCGTGGGGAGATACGCAGTATTTT. The genes are TRBV5-6 and TRBJ2-3, with 8 bases identical to TRBD1. After removal of 0 bases from V and 5 bases from J, the junction contained 14 bases not matched to a gene. CDR1 SGHDT and CDR2 YYEEEE come from the germline V gene. CDR3 length: 18 residues.

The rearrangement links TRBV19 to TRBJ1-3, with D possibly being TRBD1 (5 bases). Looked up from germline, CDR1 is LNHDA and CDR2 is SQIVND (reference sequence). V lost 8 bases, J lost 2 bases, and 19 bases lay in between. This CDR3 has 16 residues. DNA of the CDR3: TGTGCCAGTCACTCATCCCGCAGGGCCACTGGAAACACCATATATTTT. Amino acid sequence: CASHSSRRATGNTIYF.

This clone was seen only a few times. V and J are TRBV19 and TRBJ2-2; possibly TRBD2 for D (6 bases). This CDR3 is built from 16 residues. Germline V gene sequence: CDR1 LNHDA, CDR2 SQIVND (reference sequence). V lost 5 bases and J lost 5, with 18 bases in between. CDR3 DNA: TGTGCCAGTAGTTCATTAGCGGACCCGGGGACCGGGGAGCTGTTTTTT. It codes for CASSSLADPGTGELFF.

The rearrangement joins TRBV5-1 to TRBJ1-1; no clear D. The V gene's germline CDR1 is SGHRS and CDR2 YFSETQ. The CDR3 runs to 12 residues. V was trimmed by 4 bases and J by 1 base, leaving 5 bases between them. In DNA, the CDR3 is TGCGCCAGCAGCCCAGGGAACACTGAAGCTTTCTTT. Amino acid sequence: CASSPGNTEAFF.

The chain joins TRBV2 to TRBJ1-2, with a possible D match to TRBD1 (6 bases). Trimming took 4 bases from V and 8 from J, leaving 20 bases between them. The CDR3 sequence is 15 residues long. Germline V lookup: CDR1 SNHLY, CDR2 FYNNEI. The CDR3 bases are TGTGCCAGCAGTGGTTCATTCGGGGGGGGGCTCGGCTACACCTTC. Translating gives CASSGSFGGGLGYTF.

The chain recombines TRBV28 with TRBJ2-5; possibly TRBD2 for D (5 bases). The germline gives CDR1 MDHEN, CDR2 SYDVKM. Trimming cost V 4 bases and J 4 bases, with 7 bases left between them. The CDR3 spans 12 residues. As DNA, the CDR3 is TGTGCCAGCAGTTACCGGGGAGAGACCCAGTACTTC. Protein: CASSYRGETQYF.

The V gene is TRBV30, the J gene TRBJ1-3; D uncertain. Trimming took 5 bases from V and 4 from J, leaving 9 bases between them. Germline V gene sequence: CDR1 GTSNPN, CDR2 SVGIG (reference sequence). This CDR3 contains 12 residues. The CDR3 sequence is CAWAGGGNTIYF. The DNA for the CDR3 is TGTGCCTGGGCGGGTGGAGGAAACACCATATATTTT.